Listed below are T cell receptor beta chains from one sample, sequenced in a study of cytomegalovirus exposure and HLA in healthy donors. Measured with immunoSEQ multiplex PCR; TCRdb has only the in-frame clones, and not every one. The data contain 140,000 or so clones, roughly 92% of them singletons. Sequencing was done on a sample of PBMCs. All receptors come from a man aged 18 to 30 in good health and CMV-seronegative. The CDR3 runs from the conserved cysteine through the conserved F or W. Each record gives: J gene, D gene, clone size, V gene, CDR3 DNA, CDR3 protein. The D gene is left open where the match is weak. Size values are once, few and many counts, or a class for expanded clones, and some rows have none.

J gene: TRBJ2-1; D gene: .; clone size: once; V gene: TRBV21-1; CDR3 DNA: TGTGCCAGCAGTGAACTAGCGGGATACAATGAGCAGTTCTTC; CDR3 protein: CASSELAGYNEQFF
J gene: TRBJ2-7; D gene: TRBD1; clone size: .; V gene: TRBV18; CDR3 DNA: TGTGCCAGCTCACCTACGATGATCGGGACAGGGAGCTCCTACGAGCAGTACTTC; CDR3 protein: CASSPTMIGTGSSYEQYF
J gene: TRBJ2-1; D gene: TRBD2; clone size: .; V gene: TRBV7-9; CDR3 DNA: TGTGCCAGCAGCTTAGGGCTAGCGGGCTACAATGAGCAGTTCTTC; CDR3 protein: CASSLGLAGYNEQFF
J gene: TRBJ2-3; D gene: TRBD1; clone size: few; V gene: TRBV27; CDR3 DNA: TGTGCCAGCAGCCCGAGGACAGGGGTGCTTGGCACAGATACGCAGTATTTT; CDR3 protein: CASSPRTGVLGTDTQYF
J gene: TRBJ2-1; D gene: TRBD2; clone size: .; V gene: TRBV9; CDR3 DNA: TGTGCCAGCAGCGTAGAATGGGGACTAACTTCTAGCTCCTACAATGAGCAGTTCTTC; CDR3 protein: CASSVEWGLTSSSYNEQFF
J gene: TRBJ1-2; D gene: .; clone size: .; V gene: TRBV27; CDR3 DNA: TGTGCCAGCAGTTTTTCCAGAAACTATGGCTACACCTTC; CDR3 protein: CASSFSRNYGYTF
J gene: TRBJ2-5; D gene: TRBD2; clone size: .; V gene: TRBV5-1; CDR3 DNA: TGCGCCAGCAGCTTACTAGCGGGGCTACAAGAGACCCAGTACTTC; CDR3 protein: CASSLLAGLQETQYF
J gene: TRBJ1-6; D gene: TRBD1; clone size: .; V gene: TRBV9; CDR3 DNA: TGTGCCAGCAGCGCTAGTACCAGGACAGGCAATCCCGCGGATTACTCACCCCTCCACTTT; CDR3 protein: CASSASTRTGNPADYSPLHF
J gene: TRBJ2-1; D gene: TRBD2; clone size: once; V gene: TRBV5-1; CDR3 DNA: TGCGCCAGCAGCTTGACGGCTACTAGCGGGGGACCCTACAATGAGCAGTTCTTC; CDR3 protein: CASSLTATSGGPYNEQFF
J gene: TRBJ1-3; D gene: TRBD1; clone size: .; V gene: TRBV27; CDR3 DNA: TGTGCCAGCAGGAGGACAGGGCTTTCTGGAAACACCATATATTTT; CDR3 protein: CASRRTGLSGNTIYF